A single sample is the source of the 6 T cell receptor beta chains below, sequenced in a study of cytomegalovirus exposure and HLA in healthy donors. Both 60 Vbeta primers and 13 Jbeta primers went into the PCR. This table comes from immunoSEQ multiplex PCR, and its TCRdb copy is limited to in-frame clones, with some not included. The sample has about 120,000 clones, about 10% seen once. The specimen sequenced was PBMCs. Source of these receptors: a woman aged 18-29 years in good health and CMV-seropositive.

The rearrangement joins TRBV4-2 to TRBJ2-1; 7 nucleotides align to TRBD2. CDR3 length equals 13 residues. After removal of 0 bases from V and 14 bases from J, the junction contained 7 bases not matched to a gene. The germline V gene has CDR1 LGHNA and CDR2 YNFKEQ. The CDR3: CASSQDRGAGEFF. The CDR3 DNA reads TGTGCCAGCAGCCAAGATAGAGGGGCGGGAGAGTTCTTC.

The chain uses TRBV7-2 and TRBJ2-5; TRBD2 matches at 13 bases. The CDR3 runs 17 residues. CDR1 and CDR2 from the germline V gene are SGHTA and FQGNSA. The junction had 11 bases not matched to a gene; V was cut back by 5 bases and J by 5 bases. CDR3 bases: TGTGCCAGCAGCATGGGACTAGCGGGGCCTCGCGGGGAGACCCAGTACTTC. Translation: CASSMGLAGPRGETQYF.

The chain uses TRBV6-1 and TRBJ2-1, with 7 bases matching TRBD2. Germline CDR1 and CDR2: MNHNS and SASEGT. Trimming removed 10 bases from V and 2 bases from J; junction bases left unmatched: 5. The CDR3 totals 13 residues. Written as DNA, the CDR3 is TGTGCCACCTTACTAGCGACCTACAATGAGCAGTTCTTC. Its protein is CATLLATYNEQFF.

This clone has only a few counts. Additional DNA sequences in this sample encode the identical CDR3. This sequence joins TRBV5-1 and TRBJ1-4; D gene uncertain. V lost 5 bases to trimming and J lost 0 bases, with 11 bases between them. Germline V gene lookup returns CDR1 SGHRS and CDR2 YFSETQ. The CDR3 consists of 15 residues. The CDR3 loop is CASRETVATNEKLFF. CDR3 DNA sequence: TGCGCCAGCAGGGAAACAGTTGCAACTAATGAAAAACTGTTTTTT.

This clone has more than one count but fewer than ten. The junction does not match germline at one end; this may be a read error. This sequence joins TRBV7-7 and TRBJ2-5, with D possibly matching TRBD2 (5 bases). The CDR3 runs to 17 residues. Germline V lookup: CDR1 SSHAT, CDR2 FNYEAQ (reference sequence). The CDR3: CASSLGPSGSGQETQYF. DNA of the CDR3: TGTGCTAGCAGCTTAGGCCCGTCGGGCAGCGGCCAAGAGACCCAGTACTTC.

A single count supports this clone. The chain carries TRBV19 and TRBJ2-6, with TRBD2 as a possible D gene (5 bases). Germline V CDR1 and CDR2: LNHDA, SQIVND (reference sequence). V was pared by 9 bases and J by 0 bases, with 15 bases between. This CDR3 region has 16 residues. In DNA, the CDR3 is TGTGCCAGCCGCGGGCAGGTCCCCTCTGGGGCCAACGTCCTGACTTTC. Translation gives CASRGQVPSGANVLTF.